This T cell receptor (beta chain) came from a study of CD8 T cells in ankylosing spondylitis. Germline V gene lookup returns CDR1 DFQATT and CDR2 SNEGSKA (reference sequence). Trimming removed 7 bases at V and 0 bases at J, with 10 bases between. CDR3 length equals 14 residues. Points on this clonotype: Its antigen remains unidentified.

A single record per CDR3 protein comes from TCRdb applying MiXCR to the 5' RACE reads. The table shows about 150,000 distinct CDR3 sequences, with 30% to 35% occurring only once. Study-level points and caveats: Matched ankylosing spondylitis synovial fluid reportedly showed significant enrichment of disease-linked clones. Characteristic of ankylosing spondylitis blood, it appeared, was a TCR beta motif comprising several highly homologous variants.

This TCR came from a male donor with ankylosing spondylitis. The sample was synovial fluid, either unsorted or a sorted T cell fraction (not recorded which). The J gene is TRBJ2-6, the V gene TRBV20-1; D gene uncertain. The CDR3 protein is CSVPLTSGANVLTF. For the CDR3, the DNA is TGCAGTGTCCCCTTGACCTCTGGGGCCAACGTCCTGACTTTC.